The 26 T cell receptor beta chains below were found in one sample sequenced in a study of Ad26.COV2.S vaccination and SARS-CoV-2 variants. This sample's treatment: some 19 received Ad26.COV2.S at low or high dose, single or two shots; about five received placebo; per-sample allocation not given. Collection of samples fell on day 63 after the first vaccine or placebo injection. TCRdb keeps only in-frame clones here, not all; method: immunoSEQ multiplex PCR. The sample yields 240,000 or so clones, roughly 90% seen once. The sequenced sample was peripheral blood, obtained in a trial of Ad26.COV2.S vaccine versus placebo. The receptors were gathered from a person between 18 and 65 years old who received the Ad26.COV2.S COVID-19 vaccine or a placebo.

The chain is built from TRBV19 and TRBJ2-6; 10 bases line up with TRBD2. The CDR3 extends over 16 amino acids. The germline CDR1 and CDR2 sequences are LNHDA and SQIVND (reference sequence). Trimming took 6 bases from V and 1 from J; bases not matched to a gene: 3. This CDR3 is CASRSSGRSGANVLTF. DNA for the CDR3: TGTGCCAGTAGATCTAGCGGGAGATCTGGGGCCAACGTCCTGACTTTC. The full variable domain, with the rest looked up from reference TRBV19 and TRBJ2-6, is DGGITQSPKYLFRKEGQNVTLSCEQNLNHDAMYWYRQDPGQGLRLIYYSQIVNDFQKGDIAEGYSVSREKKESFPLTVTSAQKNPTAFYLCASRSSGRSGANVLTFGAGSRLTVL.

The gene calls are TRBV3-1 (or the pseudogene TRBV3-2) and TRBJ1-6; 7 bases fit TRBD1. The CDR3 extends over 17 amino acids. The V and J ends lost 3 bases and 0 bases, in that order; junction bases with no gene match: 5. CDR1 and CDR2 from the germline V gene are LGHDT and YNNKEL (reference sequence). The CDR3: CASSQEGQTSYNSPLHF. CDR3 nucleotides: TGTGCCAGCAGCCAGGAGGGACAGACCTCCTATAATTCACCCCTCCACTTT.

This sequence joins TRBV19 and TRBJ2-2; no reliable D call. The CDR3 covers 15 residues. V was cut by 7 bases and J by 5 bases, with 17 bases left in between. The germline V gene encodes CDR1 LNHDA and CDR2 SQIVND (reference sequence). CDR3 nucleotide sequence: TGTGCCAGTAAGGTTGGCGCGTCCGGGACCGGGGAGCTGTTTTTT. Encoded protein: CASKVGASGTGELFF.

This chain connects TRBV5-6 to TRBJ2-7, with D possibly being TRBD2 (6 bases). V gave up 2 bases and J gave up 2 bases, with 11 bases separating them. The CDR3 loop spans 14 amino acids. Looked up from germline, CDR1 is SGHDT and CDR2 is YYEEEE. CDR3 loop: CASSFPGETYEQYF. The CDR3 region has the DNA TGTGCCAGCAGCTTTCCGGGAGAAACCTACGAGCAGTACTTC.

The chain has TRBV19 and TRBJ2-7; unclear D gene. CDR1 and CDR2 (germline): LNHDA, SQIVND (reference sequence). CDR3 length equals 18 residues. The germline V and J ends were trimmed by 4 bases and 3 bases, with 25 bases remaining between them. CDR3 nucleotide sequence: TGTGCCAGTAGTACCCACCAGTGGTTTCGGTCTCTTGGCTACGAGCAGTACTTC. It translates to CASSTHQWFRSLGYEQYF.

CDR3 residues: CASSQSQVGNTIYF. The CDR3 DNA reads TGCGCCAGCAGCCAATCTCAAGTCGGAAACACCATATATTTT. The genes are TRBV4-3 and TRBJ1-3; D not resolved. V was clipped by 2 bases and J by 4 bases, with 9 bases between them. Looked up from germline, CDR1 is LGHNA and CDR2 is YSLEER. This CDR3 is 14 amino acids long.

This clone has more than one count but fewer than ten. This sequence joins TRBV28 and TRBJ1-4; tentative D call: TRBD1 (6 bases). Trimming removed 4 bases at V and 7 bases at J, with 13 bases between. CDR1 MDHEN and CDR2 SYDVKM come from the germline V gene. The CDR3 is 14 residues long. The CDR3 DNA reads as TGTGCCAGCAGTTCGGAGGGCAGGGGTGAAAAACTGTTTTTT. Amino acids: CASSSEGRGEKLFF.

The V gene is TRBV28, the J gene TRBJ1-2; D unclear. Trimming stripped 8 bases from V and 4 bases from J, with 8 bases between. CDR1 is MDHEN, CDR2 SYDVKM, per germline. The CDR3 has 11 residues. This CDR3 reads CASYTAYGYTF. For the CDR3, the DNA is TGTGCCAGCTATACCGCCTATGGCTACACCTTC.

The chain has TRBV28 and TRBJ1-2; 7 bases match TRBD1. The CDR3 runs 14 residues. Trimming removed 5 bases from V and 4 bases from J; junction bases left unmatched: 7. Germline V gene lookup returns CDR1 MDHEN and CDR2 SYDVKM. The DNA of the CDR3 is TGTGCCAGCAGTATCAGACAGGGATTCTATGGCTACACCTTC. Protein product: CASSIRQGFYGYTF.

This chain uses TRBV12-3 or TRBV12-4 with TRBJ1-1; perhaps TRBD1 as D (5 bases). This CDR3 has 13 residues. V lost 2 bases and J lost 1, with 5 bases in between. The CDR3 spells CASSLQGNTEAFF. CDR3 sequence (DNA): TGTGCCAGCAGTTTACAGGGGAACACTGAAGCTTTCTTT.

The genes are TRBV7-2 and TRBJ2-3, with 9 nucleotides matching TRBD2. From germline, CDR1 is SGHTA and CDR2 FQGNSA. The CDR3 is 16 amino acids. The ends lost 1 base at V and 3 bases at J; junction bases unmatched: 5. The CDR3 DNA reads as TGTGCCAGCAGCTTAGACGCGGGAGGGCCAACAGATACGCAGTATTTT. Amino acid sequence: CASSLDAGGPTDTQYF.

The chain joins TRBV30 to TRBJ2-2; 8 bases line up with TRBD1. This CDR3 is built from 17 residues. The junction had 16 bases not matched to a gene; V was cut back by 3 bases and J by 7 bases. CDR1 is GTSNPN, CDR2 SVGIG, per germline (reference sequence). The CDR3 DNA reads as TGTGCCTGGAGCAGACCCCAGGGGGCGCGTTGGCACGGGGAGCTGTTTTTT. Its translation is CAWSRPQGARWHGELFF. The variable domain in full, completed from reference TRBV30 and TRBJ2-2, reads SQTIHQWPATLVQPVGSPLSLECTVEGTSNPNLYWYRQAAGRGLQLLFYSVGIGQISSEVPQNLSASRPQDRQFILSSKKLLLSDSGFYLCAWSRPQGARWHGELFFGEGSRLTVL.

The chain joins TRBV19 to TRBJ1-1; 9 bases are a match to TRBD1. The germline CDR1 and CDR2 sequences are LNHDA and SQIVND (reference sequence). This CDR3 region has 16 residues. V dropped 10 bases and J dropped 4; count of bases not matched to a gene: 16. The CDR3 protein is CAISTGTGYSRTEAFF. CDR3 DNA sequence: TGTGCCATTTCTACCGGGACAGGGTATTCCCGCACTGAAGCTTTCTTT.

V is TRBV7-9 and J is TRBJ2-2; 8 bases align to TRBD1. Germline lookup yields CDR1 SEHNR and CDR2 FQNEAQ (reference sequence). The CDR3 length is 16 residues. The trim removed 5 bases at V and 1 base at J, leaving 6 bases unmatched. The CDR3 DNA reads TGTGCCAGCAGCCGCAACAGGGGGAGGAACACCGGGGAGCTGTTTTTT. This sequence encodes CASSRNRGRNTGELFF.

The V gene is TRBV19, the J gene TRBJ2-3; 9 bases line up with TRBD2. Losses at the gene ends were 7 bases for V and 1 base for J; bases not matched to a gene: 6. Looked up from germline, CDR1 is LNHDA and CDR2 is SQIVND (reference sequence). This CDR3 comprises 15 residues. In nucleotides, the CDR3 is TGTGCCAGTACCTCTAGCGGGGCACGCACAGATACGCAGTATTTT. Its protein product is CASTSSGARTDTQYF.

The chain is built from TRBV7-2 and TRBJ1-2; 12 nucleotides align to TRBD1. With 5 bases clipped from V and 2 bases from J, the junction kept 3 bases outside the gene matches. The CDR3 covers 15 residues. Germline CDR1 reads SGHTA; CDR2 reads FQGNSA. Here the CDR3 DNA reads TGTGCCAGCAGCCCCGGGACAGGGGGCAACTATGGCTACACCTTC. Translating gives CASSPGTGGNYGYTF.

V gene TRBV4-1 combines with J gene TRBJ2-3, with TRBD2 matching over 11 bases. The V gene end was trimmed by 7 bases and the J gene end by 5 bases; junction bases not matched to a gene: 20. From germline, CDR1 is MGHRA and CDR2 YSYEKL. CDR3 length: 19 amino acids. CDR3 in DNA: TGCGCCAGCACCTTGTTTGCAAGGGCTAGCGGGGGGAGGATAGATACGCAGTATTTT. It is translated as CASTLFARASGGRIDTQYF.

The gene calls are TRBV9 and TRBJ2-7, with 7 bases fitting TRBD2. This CDR3 region has 15 residues. Unmatched junction bases numbered 6, after V lost 0 bases and J lost 3 bases. The germline V gene encodes CDR1 SGDLS and CDR2 YYNGEE. In nucleotides, the CDR3 is TGTGCCAGCAGCGTAGAACAGAGGGACTACTACGAGCAGTACTTC. It specifies CASSVEQRDYYEQYF.

V gene TRBV7-9 combines with J gene TRBJ2-6; TRBD1 matches 8 bases. This CDR3 region has 17 residues. CDR1 is SEHNR and CDR2 is FQNEAQ in the germline V gene (reference sequence). J was trimmed by 0 bases and V by 6 bases; bases with no gene match: 7. The CDR3 DNA follows: TGTGCCAGCAGGCCGCGACAGGGGCTCTCTGGGGCCAACGTCCTGACTTTC. Translating gives CASRPRQGLSGANVLTF.

The rearrangement uses TRBV7-9 and TRBJ1-1; 8 positions agree with TRBD1. This CDR3 has 15 residues. The trim removed 7 bases at V and 1 base at J, leaving 8 bases unmatched. Germline V gene sequence: CDR1 SEHNR, CDR2 FQNEAQ (reference sequence). The DNA of the CDR3 is TGTGCCAGCACCCCAGGGACAGGACCGAACACTGAAGCTTTCTTT. Translation gives CASTPGTGPNTEAFF. Looking up the rest from reference TRBV7-9 and TRBJ1-1 gives the full variable domain: DTGVSQNPRHKITKRGQNVTFRCDPISEHNRLYWYRQTLGQGPEFLTYFQNEAQLEKSRLLSDRFSAERPKGSFSTLEIQRTEQGDSAMYLCASTPGTGPNTEAFFGQGTRLTVV.

V usage is TRBV30 and J usage is TRBJ2-3; D gene ambiguous. Germline V gene lookup returns CDR1 GTSNPN and CDR2 SVGIG (reference sequence). V dropped 7 bases and J dropped 2 bases, with 7 bases sitting between them. CDR3 length: 11 amino acids. CDR3 coding DNA: TGTGCCTCCTCTTTCACAGATACGCAGTATTTT. Amino acid sequence: CASSFTDTQYF.

The genes are TRBV6-6 and TRBJ1-5; the match to TRBD1 covers 12 bases. The CDR3 covers 16 residues. Germline V gene lookup returns CDR1 MNHNY and CDR2 SVGAGI (reference sequence). V lost 4 bases and J lost 2; bases outside the gene matches: 3. This CDR3 reads CASSSGQGARNQPQHF. As DNA, the CDR3 is TGTGCCAGCAGTTCGGGACAGGGGGCGCGCAATCAGCCCCAGCATTTT.

V gene TRBV28 combines with J gene TRBJ2-7; D remains unclear. Germline V gene data show CDR1 as MDHEN and CDR2 as SYDVKM. Trimming removed 4 bases from V and 3 bases from J, with 10 bases in between. The CDR3 runs 13 residues. CDR3 sequence (DNA): TGTGCCAGCAGTTACCGACTGGTCTACGAGCAGTACTTC. Protein: CASSYRLVYEQYF.

The V and J genes are TRBV7-9 and TRBJ1-1; a possible D gene is TRBD1 (6 bases). V lost 0 bases and J 2 bases, leaving 7 bases between the germline ends. The germline V gene has CDR1 SEHNR and CDR2 FQNEAQ (reference sequence). This CDR3 comprises 14 residues. The CDR3 DNA is TGTGCCAGCAGCTTAGCCGGGACAAACACTGAAGCTTTCTTT. This gives the protein CASSLAGTNTEAFF.

The chain joins TRBV29-1 to TRBJ2-2; the match to TRBD2 covers 11 bases. Per germline, CDR1 SQVTM and CDR2 ANQGSEA. The V gene end was trimmed by 6 bases and the J gene end by 4 bases; junction bases not matched to a gene: 4. There are 14 residues in the CDR3. CDR3 residues: CSVGTSGPTGELFF. CDR3 nucleotide sequence: TGCAGCGTCGGGACTAGCGGCCCCACCGGGGAGCTGTTTTTT.

The J gene is TRBJ2-1, the V gene TRBV7-9; the D gene is possibly TRBD2 (6 bases). Trimming took 4 bases from V and 0 from J, leaving 10 bases between them. This CDR3 spans 15 amino acids. CDR1 and CDR2 (germline): SEHNR, FQNEAQ (reference sequence). CDR3 bases: TGTGCCAGCAGCTCCGTAGCGGACTCCTACAATGAGCAGTTCTTC. Translating it yields CASSSVADSYNEQFF.